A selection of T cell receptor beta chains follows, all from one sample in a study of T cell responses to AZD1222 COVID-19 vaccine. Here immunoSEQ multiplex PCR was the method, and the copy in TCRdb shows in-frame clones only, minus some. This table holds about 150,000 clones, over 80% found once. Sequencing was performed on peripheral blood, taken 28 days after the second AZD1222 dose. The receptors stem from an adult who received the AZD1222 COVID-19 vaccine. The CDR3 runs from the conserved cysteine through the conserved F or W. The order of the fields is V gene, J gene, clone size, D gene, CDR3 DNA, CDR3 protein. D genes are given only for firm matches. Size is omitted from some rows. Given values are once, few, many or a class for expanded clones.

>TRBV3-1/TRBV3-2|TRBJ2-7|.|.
TGTGCCAGCAGCCGCCTCGGGGGAGGCGAGCAGTACTTC
CASSRLGGGEQYF
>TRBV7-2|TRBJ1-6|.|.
TGTGCCAGCAGCCCTGGGTTGGCTTTTTATAATTCACCCCTCCACTTT
CASSPGLAFYNSPLHF
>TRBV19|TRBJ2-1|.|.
TGTGCCAGTAGTATAGATGGGAGAAGGGGGTCCTACAATGAGCAGTTCTTC
CASSIDGRRGSYNEQFF
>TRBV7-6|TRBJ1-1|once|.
TGTGCCAGCAGCTTAGTGGCGGAAGGGAACACTGAAGCTTTCTTT
CASSLVAEGNTEAFF
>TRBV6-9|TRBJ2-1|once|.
TGTGCCAGCAGTTATCGAGAGACAACAGAGCAGTTCTTC
CASSYRETTEQFF
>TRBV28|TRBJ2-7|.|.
TGTGCCAGCCTCTCAACTGGCTGGGGAAAAGGCTACGAGCAGTACTTC
CASLSTGWGKGYEQYF
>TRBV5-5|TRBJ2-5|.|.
TGTGCCAGCACCCAGTGGAACGCACCTCAAGAGACCCAGTACTTC
CASTQWNAPQETQYF
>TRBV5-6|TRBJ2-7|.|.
TGTGCCAGCAGCCGTCGGACAGTTTTCGGCATAGGCGAGCAGTACTTC
CASSRRTVFGIGEQYF
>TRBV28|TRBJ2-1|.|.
TGTGCCAGCAGCTTAAACAATGAGCAGTTCTTC
CASSLNNEQFF
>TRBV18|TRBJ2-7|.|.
TGTGCCAGCTCACAAGCAGGGCGGGAGCAGTACTTC
CASSQAGREQYF
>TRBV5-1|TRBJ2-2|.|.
TGCGCCAGCAGCGGGGGAGGGACACAGACCGGGGAGCTGTTTTTT
CASSGGGTQTGELFF
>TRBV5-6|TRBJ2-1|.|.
TGTGCCAGCAGCTTCATATTACTAGGGGCGTTGACCAATGAGCAGTTCTTC
CASSFILLGALTNEQFF
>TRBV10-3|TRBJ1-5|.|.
TGTGCCATCAGTGAGTCGGGGGGGAGCCAGCCCCAGCATTTT
CAISESGGSQPQHF
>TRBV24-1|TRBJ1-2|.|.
TGTGCCACCAGTGATTACATGGGAGGCTACACCTTC
CATSDYMGGYTF
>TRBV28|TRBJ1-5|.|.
TGTGCCAGCATTAAAACAGGAGGAGAACGTCAGCCCCAGCATTTT
CASIKTGGERQPQHF
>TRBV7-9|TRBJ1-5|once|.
TGTGCCACTAATCAGCCCCAGCATTTT
CATNQPQHF
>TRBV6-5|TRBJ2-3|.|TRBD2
TGTGCCAGCAGTCCCTCGACTAGCGGCACAGATACGCAGTATTTT
CASSPSTSGTDTQYF
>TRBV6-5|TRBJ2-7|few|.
TGTGCCAGCAGGACAGGAAGCTCCTACGAGCAGTACTTC
CASRTGSSYEQYF
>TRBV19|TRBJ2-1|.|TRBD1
TGTGCCAGTAATGACAGGGGGCGCAATGAGCAGTTCTTC
CASNDRGRNEQFF
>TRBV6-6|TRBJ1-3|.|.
TGTGCCAGCAGGGCGCAGGTAGGAAACACCATATATTTT
CASRAQVGNTIYF
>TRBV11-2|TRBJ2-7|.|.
TGTGCCAGCAGCCCAGTAAGAAGGGGCTCCTACGAGCAGTACTTC
CASSPVRRGSYEQYF
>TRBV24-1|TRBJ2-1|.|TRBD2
TGTGCCACCAGTCGGGCGGGAGGGCCATGGGGTGAGCAGTTCTTC
CATSRAGGPWGEQFF
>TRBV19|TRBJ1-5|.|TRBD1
TGTGCCAGTAGCCGGACAGGGGAACAGCCCCAGCATTTT
CASSRTGEQPQHF
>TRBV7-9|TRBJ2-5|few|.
TGTGCCAGCATCACGGGGACCTTGGGCCAAGAGACCCAGTACTTC
CASITGTLGQETQYF
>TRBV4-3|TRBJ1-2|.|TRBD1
TGCGCCAGCAGCCAAACCGCAGGGGACAGGGTAAGGGTGGGCTACACCTTC
CASSQTAGDRVRVGYTF
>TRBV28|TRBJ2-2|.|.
TGTGCCAGCAGTTTAAGCCAGCCCTTGGAGCTGTTTTTT
CASSLSQPLELFF
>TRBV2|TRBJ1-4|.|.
TGTGCCAGCAGTGAAGGTGGGGGTGTGAATGAAAAACTGTTTTTT
CASSEGGGVNEKLFF
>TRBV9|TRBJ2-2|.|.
TGTGCCAGCAGCCCGAGAGAGGGCGGGGAGCTGTTTTTT
CASSPREGGELFF
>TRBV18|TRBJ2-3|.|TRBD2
TGTGCCAGCTCAATACCGGGACTAGCTCCGGATACGCAGTATTTT
CASSIPGLAPDTQYF
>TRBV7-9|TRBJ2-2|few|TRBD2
TGTGCCAGCAGCTTCCGACTAGCGGGGGTTAACACCGGGGAGCTGTTTTTT
CASSFRLAGVNTGELFF
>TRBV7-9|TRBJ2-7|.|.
TGTGCCAGCAGCTTAGGTTCGACTACGAGAGAGCAGTACTTC
CASSLGSTTREQYF
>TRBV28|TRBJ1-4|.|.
TGTGCCAGCGCGGTCCCTTATGAAAAACTGTTTTTT
CASAVPYEKLFF
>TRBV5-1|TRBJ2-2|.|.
TGCGCCAGCAAAAGGCCTTCCTTAGGGAACACCGGGGAGCTGTTTTTT
CASKRPSLGNTGELFF
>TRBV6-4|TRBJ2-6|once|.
TGTGCCAGCCAACCGTTCTCTGGGGCCAACGTCCTGACTTTC
CASQPFSGANVLTF
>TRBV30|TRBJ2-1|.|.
TGTGCCACAACCGGGAAGGGTCCCTACAATGAGCAGTTCTTC
CATTGKGPYNEQFF
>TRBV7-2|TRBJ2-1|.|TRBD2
TGTGCCAGCAGCTTAGCGAGGGGACTAGCGGGAAATGAGCAGTTCTTC
CASSLARGLAGNEQFF
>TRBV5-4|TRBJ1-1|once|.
TGTGCCAGCAGCTTGCAGGAGAGCACTGAAGCTTTCTTT
CASSLQESTEAFF
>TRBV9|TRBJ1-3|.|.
TGTGCCAGCAGCCCCAGAGGACAGTTCTCTGGAAACACCATATATTTT
CASSPRGQFSGNTIYF
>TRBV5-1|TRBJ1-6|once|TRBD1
TGCGCCAGCAGCTTGCCGGGACAGGGGCCCAACTCCTATAATTCACCCCTCCACTTT
CASSLPGQGPNSYNSPLHF
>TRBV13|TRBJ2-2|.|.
TGTGCCAGCGGACATCCGAACACCGGGGAGCTGTTTTTT
CASGHPNTGELFF
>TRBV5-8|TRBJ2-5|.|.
TGTGCCAGCAGCCTCTCCAAGGCCCAGTACTTC
CASSLSKAQYF
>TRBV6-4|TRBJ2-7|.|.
TGTGCCAGCAGTGACCCCTCCTACGAGCAGTACTTC
CASSDPSYEQYF
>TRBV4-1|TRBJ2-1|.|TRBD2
TGCGCCAGCAGCATGCAAACGGGGAGGGCCGGGAATGAGCAGTTCTTC
CASSMQTGRAGNEQFF
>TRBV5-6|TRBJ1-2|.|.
TGTGCCAGCAGCAGGGAGAGGGGGTATTTATACTATGGCTACACCTTC
CASSRERGYLYYGYTF
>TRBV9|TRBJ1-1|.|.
TGTGCCAGCAGCGTAGCAGGACAGCTGAACACTGAAGCTTTCTTT
CASSVAGQLNTEAFF
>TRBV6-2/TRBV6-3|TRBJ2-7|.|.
TGTGCCAGCAGTTATCGGGACTTTCCGGGACCCCGACGGAACGAGCAGTACTTC
CASSYRDFPGPRRNEQYF
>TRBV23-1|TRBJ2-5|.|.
TGCGCCAGCAGCCCCAGGGAGAGGGAGACCCAGTACTTC
CASSPRERETQYF
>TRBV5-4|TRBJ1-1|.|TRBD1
TGTGCCAGCAGCTTGGCAAGACAGGGGGCGGGCACTGAAGCTTTCTTT
CASSLARQGAGTEAFF
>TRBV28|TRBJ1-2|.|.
TGTGCCAGCAGCTCTGACATCTATGGCTACACCTTC
CASSSDIYGYTF
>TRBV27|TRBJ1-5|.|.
TGTGCCAGCAGTTCTAACAGGGAGCGTCAGCCCCAGCATTTT
CASSSNRERQPQHF
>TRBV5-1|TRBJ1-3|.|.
TGCGCCAGCAGCCAGAACTCCCACTCTGGAAACACCATATATTTT
CASSQNSHSGNTIYF